This T cell receptor beta chain emerged from a study of shared clonotypes between healthy human individuals. Whole-study results and caveats: Genetic and exposure-history diversity was limited by the few donors.

CDR1 WNHNN and CDR2 SYGVQD come from the germline V gene (reference sequence). The CDR3 runs to 16 residues. Trimming at V came to 2 bases and at J to 4 bases, leaving 6 bases not matched to a gene. Worth noting for this clone: Its antigen is not identified.

Authors' data handling: Filtering differed for immunoSEQ, which gave only junction sequences without quality scores. Here immunoSEQ multiplex PCR was the method, and the copy in TCRdb shows in-frame clones only, minus some. The D gene and trimming were derived from the DNA, and the V and J assignments and clone size from that table. This table holds hundreds of thousands of clones, roughly 77% found once. This chain links TRBV10-1 with TRBJ1-1; 11 positions match TRBD1. Specimen: PBMCs. The source of this sequence is a woman between 35 and 50 years old in good health. Some clones in this sample may be carry-over from other donors' samples. The CDR3 region has the DNA TGCGCCAGCAGTGAGACCCGGACAGGGGGCTTCACTGAAGCTTTCTTT. Translating it yields CASSETRTGGFTEAFF.